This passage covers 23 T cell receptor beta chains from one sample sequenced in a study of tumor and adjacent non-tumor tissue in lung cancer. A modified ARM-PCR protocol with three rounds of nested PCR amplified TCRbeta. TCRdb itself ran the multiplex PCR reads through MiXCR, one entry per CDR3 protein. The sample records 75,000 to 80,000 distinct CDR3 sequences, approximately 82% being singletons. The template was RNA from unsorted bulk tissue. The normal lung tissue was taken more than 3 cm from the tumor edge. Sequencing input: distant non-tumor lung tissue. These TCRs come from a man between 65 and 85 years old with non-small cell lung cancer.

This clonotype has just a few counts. The CDR3 region has the DNA TGTGCCAGCAGCTTAAGCACTGCGACAGCGAAGACCCAGTACTTC. Translated, it gives CASSLSTATAKTQYF. This chain joins TRBV11-2 and TRBJ2-5; tentative D call: TRBD1 (5 bases). Germline-derived CDR1 and CDR2 are SGHAT and FQNNGV. The CDR3 runs 15 residues. V lost 2 bases, J lost 6 bases, and 16 bases lay in between.

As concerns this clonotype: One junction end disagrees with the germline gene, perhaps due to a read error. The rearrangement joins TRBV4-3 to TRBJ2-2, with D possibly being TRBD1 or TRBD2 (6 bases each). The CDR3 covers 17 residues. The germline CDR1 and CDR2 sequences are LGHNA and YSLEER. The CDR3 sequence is CASGQEGGLQNTVELFF. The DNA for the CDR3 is TGCGCCAGCGGCCAAGAGGGGGGACTGCAGAACACCGTGGAGCTGTTTTTT.

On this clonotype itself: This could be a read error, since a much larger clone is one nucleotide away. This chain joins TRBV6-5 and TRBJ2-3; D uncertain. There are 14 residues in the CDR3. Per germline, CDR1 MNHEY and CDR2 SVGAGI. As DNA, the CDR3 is TGTGCCAGCAATTACTCCTGGGACACAGATACGCAGTATTTT. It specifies CASNYSWDTDTQYF.

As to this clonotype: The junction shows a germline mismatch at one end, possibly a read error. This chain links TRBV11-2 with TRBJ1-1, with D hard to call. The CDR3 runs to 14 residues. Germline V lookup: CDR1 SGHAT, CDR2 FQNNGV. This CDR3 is CANSLTTVYNEAFF. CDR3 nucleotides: TGTGCCAACAGCCTGACGACGGTTTACAATGAAGCTTTCTTT.

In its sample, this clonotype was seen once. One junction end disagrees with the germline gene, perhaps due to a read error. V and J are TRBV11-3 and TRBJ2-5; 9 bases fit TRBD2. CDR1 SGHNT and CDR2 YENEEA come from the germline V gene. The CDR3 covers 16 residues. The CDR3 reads CASSLCVGRLAETQYF. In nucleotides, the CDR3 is TGTGCCAGCAGCTTATGTGTGGGGAGACTAGCGGAGACCCAGTATTTC. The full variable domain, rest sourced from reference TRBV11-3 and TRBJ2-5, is EAGVVQSPRYKIIEKKQPVAFWCNPISGHNTLYWYLQNLGQGPELLIRYENEEAVDDSQLPKDRFSAERLKGVDSTLKIQPAELGDSAVYLCASSLCVGRLAETQYFGPGTRLLVL.

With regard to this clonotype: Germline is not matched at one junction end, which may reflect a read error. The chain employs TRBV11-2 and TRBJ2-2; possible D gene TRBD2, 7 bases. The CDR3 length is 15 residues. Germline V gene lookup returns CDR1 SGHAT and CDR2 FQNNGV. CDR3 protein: CASSMHGGADGELFF. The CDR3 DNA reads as TGTGCCAGCAGCATGCATGGGGGGGCTGACGGGGAGCTATTTTTT.

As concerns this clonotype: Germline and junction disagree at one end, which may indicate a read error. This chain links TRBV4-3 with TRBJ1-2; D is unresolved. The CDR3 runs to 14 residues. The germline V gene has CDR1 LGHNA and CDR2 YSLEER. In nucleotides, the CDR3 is TGCGCCAGCAGTCAAGATGTAGGCGGAGATGACTACACCTTC. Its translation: CASSQDVGGDDYTF.

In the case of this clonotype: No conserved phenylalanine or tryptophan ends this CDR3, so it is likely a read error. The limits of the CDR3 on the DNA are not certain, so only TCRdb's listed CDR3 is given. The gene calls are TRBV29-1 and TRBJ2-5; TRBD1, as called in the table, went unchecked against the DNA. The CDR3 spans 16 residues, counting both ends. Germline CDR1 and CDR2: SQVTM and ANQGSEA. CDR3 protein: CNAKHYLQTGQETQYS.

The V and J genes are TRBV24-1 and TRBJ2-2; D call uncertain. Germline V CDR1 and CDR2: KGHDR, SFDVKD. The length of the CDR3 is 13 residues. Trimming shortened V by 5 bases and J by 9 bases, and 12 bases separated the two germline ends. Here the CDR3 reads CATSGQITWELFF. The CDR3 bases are TGTGCCACCAGTGGGCAAATCACTTGGGAGCTGTTTTTT.

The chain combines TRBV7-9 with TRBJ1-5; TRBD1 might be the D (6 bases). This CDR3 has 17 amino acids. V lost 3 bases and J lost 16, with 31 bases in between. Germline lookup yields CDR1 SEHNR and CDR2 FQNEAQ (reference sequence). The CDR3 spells CASSLLSGTHDRQPEHF. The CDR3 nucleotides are TGTGCCAGCAGCTTGCTCTCCGGGACACACGATAGGCAGCCCGAACATTTT.

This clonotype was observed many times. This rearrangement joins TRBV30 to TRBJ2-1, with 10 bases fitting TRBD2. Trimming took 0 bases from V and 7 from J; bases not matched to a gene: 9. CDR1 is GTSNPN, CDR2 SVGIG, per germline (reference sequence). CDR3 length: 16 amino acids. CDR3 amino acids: CAWSVHSGLAKNEQFF. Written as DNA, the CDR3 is TGTGCCTGGAGTGTACATTCGGGACTAGCGAAGAATGAGCAGTTCTTC.

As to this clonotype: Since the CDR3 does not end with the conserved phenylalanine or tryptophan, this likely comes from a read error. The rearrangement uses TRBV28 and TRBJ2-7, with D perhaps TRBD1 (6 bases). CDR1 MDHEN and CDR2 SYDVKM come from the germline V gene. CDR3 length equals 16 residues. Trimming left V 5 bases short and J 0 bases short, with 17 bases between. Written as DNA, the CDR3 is TGTGCCAGCAGTCCCACCGACGGGACAACCTCCTACGAGCAGTACTAC. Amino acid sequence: CASSPTDGTTSYEQYY.

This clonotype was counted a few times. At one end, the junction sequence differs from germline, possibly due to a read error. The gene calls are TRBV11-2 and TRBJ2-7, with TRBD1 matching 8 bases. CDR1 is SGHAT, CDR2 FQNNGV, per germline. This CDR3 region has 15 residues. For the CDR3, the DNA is TGTGACAGCAGCATAGATCAGGGGGCACCCTACGAGCAGTACTTC. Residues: CDSSIDQGAPYEQYF.

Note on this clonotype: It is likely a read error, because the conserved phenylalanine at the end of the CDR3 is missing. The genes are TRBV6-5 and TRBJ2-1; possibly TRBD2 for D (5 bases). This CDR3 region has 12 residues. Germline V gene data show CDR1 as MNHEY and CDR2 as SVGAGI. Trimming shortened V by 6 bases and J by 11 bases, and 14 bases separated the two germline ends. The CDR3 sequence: CASRSGTRKQFL. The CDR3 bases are TGTGCCAGCAGGAGCGGCACCCGGAAGCAGTTCCTA.

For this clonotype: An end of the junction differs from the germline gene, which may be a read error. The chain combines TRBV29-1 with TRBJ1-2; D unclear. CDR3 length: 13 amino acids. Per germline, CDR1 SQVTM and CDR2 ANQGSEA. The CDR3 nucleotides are TGCAGAGTTCTCCAGACGGGTACCTATGACTACACCTTC. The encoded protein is CRVLQTGTYDYTF. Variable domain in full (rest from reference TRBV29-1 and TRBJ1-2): SAVISQKPSRDICQRGTSLTIQCQVDSQVTMMFWYRQQPGQSLTLIATANQGSEATYESGFVIDKFPISRPNLTFSTLTVSNMSPEDSSIYLCRVLQTGTYDYTFGSGTRLTVV.

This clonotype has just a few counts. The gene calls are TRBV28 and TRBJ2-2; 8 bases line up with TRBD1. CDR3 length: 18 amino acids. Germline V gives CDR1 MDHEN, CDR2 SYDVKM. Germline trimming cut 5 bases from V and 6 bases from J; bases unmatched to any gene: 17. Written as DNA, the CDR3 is TGTGCCAGCAGTCAACTACCACCAGGGGGCGAATATGCCGGGGAGCTGTTTTTT. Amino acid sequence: CASSQLPPGGEYAGELFF.

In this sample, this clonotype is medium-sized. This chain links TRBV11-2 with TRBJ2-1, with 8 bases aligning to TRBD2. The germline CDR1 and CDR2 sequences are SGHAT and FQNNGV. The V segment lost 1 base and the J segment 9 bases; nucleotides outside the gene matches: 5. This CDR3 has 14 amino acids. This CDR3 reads CASSLAGGASEQFF. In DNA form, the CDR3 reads TGTGCCAGCAGCTTAGCGGGGGGGGCCAGTGAGCAGTTCTTC.

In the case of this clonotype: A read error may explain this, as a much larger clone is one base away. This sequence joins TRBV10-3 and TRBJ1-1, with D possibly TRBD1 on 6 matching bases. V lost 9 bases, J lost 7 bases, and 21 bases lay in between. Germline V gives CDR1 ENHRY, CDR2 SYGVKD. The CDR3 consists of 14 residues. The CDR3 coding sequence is TGTGCCATTGGACACTCCACTCGGGACATTGAAGCTTTCTTT. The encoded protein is CAIGHSTRDIEAFF.

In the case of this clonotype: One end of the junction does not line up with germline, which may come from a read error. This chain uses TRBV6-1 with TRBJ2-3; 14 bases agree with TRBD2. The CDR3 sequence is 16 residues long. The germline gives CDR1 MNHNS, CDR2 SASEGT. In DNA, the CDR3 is TGTGCCAACAGTGACCGACTAGCGGGGGGGCCGGATTCGCAGTATTTT. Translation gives CANSDRLAGGPDSQYF.

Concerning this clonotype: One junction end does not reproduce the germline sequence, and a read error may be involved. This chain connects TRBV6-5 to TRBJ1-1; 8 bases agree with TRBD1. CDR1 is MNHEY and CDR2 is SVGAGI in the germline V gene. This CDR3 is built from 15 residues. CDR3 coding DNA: TGTGCCAGCAGTAGAAGACAGGGGATGAACACTGGAGCTATCTTT. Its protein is CASSRRQGMNTGAIF.

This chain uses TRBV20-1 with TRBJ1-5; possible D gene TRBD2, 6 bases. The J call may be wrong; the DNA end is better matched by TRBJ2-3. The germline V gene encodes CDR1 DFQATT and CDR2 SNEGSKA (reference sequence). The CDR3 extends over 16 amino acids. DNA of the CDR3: TGCAGTGCTAGGGACAAGCTGGACTATCCCAATCAGCCCCAGTATTTT. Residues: CSARDKLDYPNQPQYF.

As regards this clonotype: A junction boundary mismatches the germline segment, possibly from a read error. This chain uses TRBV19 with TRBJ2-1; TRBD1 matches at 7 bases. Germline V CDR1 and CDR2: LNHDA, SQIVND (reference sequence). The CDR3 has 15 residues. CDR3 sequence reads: CASSTPGTVHNKQFF. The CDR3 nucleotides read TGTGCCAGTAGTACCCCCGGGACAGTCCACAATAAGCAGTTCTTC.

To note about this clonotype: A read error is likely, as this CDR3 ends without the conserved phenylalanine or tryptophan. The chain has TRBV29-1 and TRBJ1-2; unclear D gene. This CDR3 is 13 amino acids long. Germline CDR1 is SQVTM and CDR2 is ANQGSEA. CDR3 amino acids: CSALQTGAYGYTL. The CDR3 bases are TGCAGCGCTCTCCAGACGGGAGCCTATGGATACACCCTC.